This T cell receptor (beta chain) was identified in a study of blood T cell repertoires in COVID-19. As for the study in general: PBMCs, B-cell-depleted T cells, or T cells provided the cDNA or gDNA that made up the material.

In the authors' methods: Amplifying reference gene primers gave estimates of nucleated cell counts. The assay was immunoSEQ multiplex PCR, and TCRdb's table has in-frame clones only and misses some. V, J and clone size are those of that table, while D and trimming were read from the DNA. The data contain about 250,000 clones, 88% of them singletons. The study drew participants aged roughly 18 to 95 years from about two dozen US areas. Two negative PCRs, clearance, or symptom resolution had been documented for recovered Cohort 3 donors. This clone was recorded only once. The origin of this receptor is a woman aged 45-60 years who had recovered from COVID-19. The sequenced sample was PBMCs or T cells enriched from blood (not recorded which).

CDR3: CASTPNVSGFSQPQHF. CDR3 bases: TGTGCCAGCACCCCGAACGTGTCTGGTTTTAGTCAGCCCCAGCATTTT. This chain joins TRBV11-2 and TRBJ1-5; D gene unclear. V was cut by 7 bases and J by 6 bases, with 22 bases left in between. The CDR3 is made up of 16 amino acids. From germline, CDR1 is SGHAT and CDR2 FQNNGV.